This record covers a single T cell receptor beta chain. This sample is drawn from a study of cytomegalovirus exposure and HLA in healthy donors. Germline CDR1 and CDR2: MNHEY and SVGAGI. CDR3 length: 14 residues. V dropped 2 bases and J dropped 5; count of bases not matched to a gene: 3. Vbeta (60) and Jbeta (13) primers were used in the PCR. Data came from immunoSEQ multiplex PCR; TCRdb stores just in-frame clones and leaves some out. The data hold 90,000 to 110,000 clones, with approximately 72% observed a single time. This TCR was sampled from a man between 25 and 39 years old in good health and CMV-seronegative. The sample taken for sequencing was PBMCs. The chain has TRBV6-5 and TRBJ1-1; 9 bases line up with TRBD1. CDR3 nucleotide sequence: TGTGCCAGCAGTTACCTCGGGACAGGGACTGAAGCTTTCTTT. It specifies CASSYLGTGTEAFF.